The TCR beta chain under discussion was sequenced for a study of blood T cell repertoires in COVID-19. Overall study context: Samples of COVID-19 (acute and convalescent) were obtained from the United States, Italy and Spain. Sources were T cells, B-cell-depleted T cells, or PBMCs; the material itself was cDNA or gDNA.

Original data processing: Amplified reference gene primers provided the basis for estimating nucleated cell counts. Clones were read by immunoSEQ multiplex PCR, and TCRdb kept only the in-frame ones, dropping some. The V and J calls and clone size are taken from that table; D and trimming were inferred from the DNA. The table lists around 35,000 clones, about 90% of them singletons. This CDR3 spans 15 amino acids. The ends lost 1 base at V and 7 bases at J; junction bases unmatched: 5. CDR1 is SGHDN, CDR2 FVKESK, per germline. The source of this sequence is a human donor in a cohort sampled during active COVID-19. The chain has TRBV14 and TRBJ2-1; 9 bases agree with TRBD1. The sample comprised peripheral blood. The CDR3 DNA sequence: TGTGCCAGCAGCCAAGGCCCCGGGACAGGGAATGAGCAGTTCTTC. Amino acid sequence: CASSQGPGTGNEQFF.